This T cell receptor (beta chain) was identified during a study of CXCR3-negative and CXCR3-positive naive CD8 T cells. The CDR3 is 20 amino acids. UMI-tagged TRB cDNA libraries were built via 5' RACE. Reprocessing the 5' RACE reads, TCRdb reports a single entry for every CDR3 protein and omits DNA. This sample's table has 46,000 or so distinct CDR3 sequences. Sequenced: naive CXCR3- CD8+ T cells from blood. Subset in this sample: CD45RO-CCR7+CD27+CD95- naive CD8+ T cells lacking CXCR3 (TNR3-). This receptor was taken from a human donor in good health. Some clones in this sample may be carry-over from other donors' samples. The J gene is TRBJ2-1, the V gene TRBV12-3 or TRBV12-4; TCRdb's D call of TRBD1 is untestable without DNA. The CDR3 loop is CASSPLGQEPRSSSYNEKFF.